This record covers a single TCR beta chain. This specimen belongs to a study of control samples from healthy donors and cancer patients. The assay was immunoSEQ multiplex PCR, and TCRdb's table has in-frame clones only and misses some. Among about 67,000 clones listed, over 75% were seen once. CDR1 is MDHEN and CDR2 is SYDVKM in the germline V gene. The V and J ends lost 5 bases and 1 base respectively, with 14 bases between them. The CDR3 is 15 amino acids. V is TRBV28 and J is TRBJ2-5; D unresolved. What was sequenced was PBMCs. This clonotype was obtained from a woman aged 45-60 years with head and neck cancer. The CDR3 here is CASSDPRMVQETQYF. CDR3 DNA sequence: TGTGCCAGCAGTGATCCCAGGATGGTCCAAGAGACCCAGTACTTC.